Included here is one T cell receptor (beta chain) sequence, with context. Repertoires were generated with immunoSEQ multiplex PCR, while TCRdb's copy carries only in-frame clones and drops some. Of some 40,000 clones listed, 85% are singletons. Germline CDR1 is KGHSH and CDR2 is LQKENI. Deletions cut 6 bases from V and 3 bases from J, with 17 bases between. This CDR3 is 16 amino acids long. Time point meaning: pretreatment peripheral blood. The data are from a study of PD-L1 blockade in urothelial cancer. About the research overall: Enrolled patients had been treated previously with 0 to 3 chemotherapy regimens. Median blood clonality was roughly 0.087, with 82,636 unique TCRs.

The chain is built from TRBV18 and TRBJ2-2; weak D call: TRBD2 (6 bases). This specimen was PBMCs, taken around atezolizumab (anti-PD-L1) treatment. The sequence was collected from a man older than 75 with urothelial cancer. The CDR3 DNA reads TGTGCCAGCTCTCCCCGTTCGGGAGCGGACACCGGGGAGCTGTTTTTT. This encodes CASSPRSGADTGELFF.